This T cell receptor (beta chain) appears in the sequencing data of a study of blood T cell repertoires in COVID-19. The wider study: Donors in the United States, Italy and Spain gave samples during acute or convalescent COVID-19.

How the authors handled the data: Reference gene primers were amplified, and this amplification served to estimate nucleated cell counts. TCRdb's table, derived via immunoSEQ multiplex PCR, lists solely in-frame clones and lacks some. V and J calls and clone size are given by that table; D and trimming were obtained from the DNA. The data contain under 250,000 clones, nearly 90% of them singletons. The clonotype was recovered from a man between 18 and 35 years old with active or convalescent COVID-19. The sample taken for sequencing was peripheral blood.

The CDR3 sequence is CASSTLLAGGNFSTDTQYF. The CDR3, as DNA: TGTGCCAGCAGTACCTTACTAGCGGGAGGGAATTTTAGCACAGATACGCAGTATTTT. The chain links TRBV28 to TRBJ2-3; 13 bases fit TRBD2. Germline V CDR1 and CDR2: MDHEN, SYDVKM. Trimming cost V 5 bases and J 0 bases; bases outside gene matches: 11. The CDR3 runs to 19 residues.